A selection of T cell receptor beta chains follows, all from one sample in a study of molecular identifiers for immune sequencing clone quantification. TCRdb re-analysed the PCR reads in MiXCR, keeping a single row per CDR3 protein. The repertoire holds around 460,000 distinct CDR3 sequences, with about 25% as singletons. Sequencing used naive CD8+ T cells from blood, with Jurkat cell RNA spiked in. Every receptor here comes from a human donor in good health. Some libraries in this study had Jurkat cell RNA spiked in. Each CDR3 is given with its conserved first and last residue. Each record gives: D gene, J gene, clone size, V gene, CDR3 protein, CDR3 DNA. D genes are given only for firm matches. Clone sizes are given selectively: once, few, many, or a class where the clone is expanded.

NA TRBJ2-2 NA TRBV20-1 CSARDWGETGELFF TGCAGTGCTAGAGATTGGGGCGAAACCGGGGAGCTGTTTTTT
NA TRBJ1-5 many TRBV6-5 CASSPTGNSNQPQHF TGCGCCAGCAGCCCAACAGGTAATAGCAATCAGCCCCAGCATTTT
NA TRBJ1-1 few TRBV30 CAWSEPQWPSTEAFF TGTGCCTGGAGTGAACCACAGTGGCCGAGTACTGAAGCTTTCTTT
NA TRBJ1-2 NA TRBV28 CASSLTELYYGYTF TGTGCCAGCAGTTTAACAGAGCTTTACTATGGCTACACCTTC
NA TRBJ2-1 NA TRBV21-1 CASSKGAPGPYNEQFF TGTGCCAGCAGCAAAGGCGCTCCGGGCCCCTACAATGAGCAGTTCTTC
NA TRBJ2-7 NA TRBV9 CASSGSAEAYEQYF TGTGCCAGCAGCGGATCAGCGGAGGCCTACGAGCAGTACTTC
TRBD2 TRBJ2-3 many TRBV12-3/TRBV12-4 CASSRQGLAGGPMDTQYF TGTGCCAGCAGTAGACAGGGACTAGCGGGAGGGCCGATGGATACGCAGTATTTT
NA TRBJ2-5 many TRBV12-3/TRBV12-4 CASSLVGAGDQETQYF TGTGCCAGCAGTTTGGTGGGGGCCGGCGACCAAGAGACCCAGTACTTC
NA TRBJ2-7 NA TRBV5-6 CASSLSGGYKQYF TGTGCCAGCAGCTTGTCCGGGGGTTACAAGCAGTACTTC
TRBD1 TRBJ1-2 NA TRBV7-2 CVSSPRTGGADGYTF TGTGTCAGCAGCCCCAGGACAGGGGGCGCCGATGGCTACACCTTC
TRBD2 TRBJ2-5 many TRBV7-2 CASSYLAGSGAQYF TGTGCCAGCAGCTACCTAGCGGGGTCCGGGGCCCAGTACTTC
NA TRBJ2-5 many TRBV28 CASSFYIPETQYF TGTGCCAGCAGTTTTTACATCCCGGAGACCCAGTACTTC
NA TRBJ2-7 NA TRBV10-3 CAISETNSYERYF TGTGCCATCAGTGAGACGAACTCCTACGAGCGGTACTTC
TRBD2 TRBJ2-5 NA TRBV11-2 CASSTGLAGVQETQYF TGTGCCAGCAGCACCGGGCTGGCGGGGGTACAAGAGACCCAGTACTTC
NA TRBJ1-5 few TRBV20-1 CSAKKDTSERNQPQHF TGCAGTGCTAAAAAGGACACCTCTGAACGAAATCAGCCCCAGCATTTT
NA TRBJ1-1 many TRBV20-1 CSAQTAEGTEAFF TGCAGTGCTCAGACGGCGGAGGGCACTGAAGCTTTCTTT
TRBD1 TRBJ2-3 NA TRBV25-1 CASRLGQGPDTQYF TGTGCCAGCAGATTAGGACAGGGGCCAGATACGCAGTATTTT
TRBD2 TRBJ2-1 NA TRBV7-6 CASSISRSGGVSNEQFF TGTGCCAGCAGTATTAGTCGTTCGGGAGGGGTGTCAAATGAGCAGTTCTTC
TRBD2 TRBJ2-5 few TRBV7-2 CASSSRTSGSHTKETQYF TGTGCCAGCAGCTCGAGGACTAGCGGGAGCCATACCAAAGAGACCCAGTACTTC
NA TRBJ2-7 NA TRBV6-2/TRBV6-3 CASSYRANSYEQYF TGTGCCAGCAGTTACAGGGCCAACTCCTACGAGCAGTACTTC
NA TRBJ1-5 few TRBV20-1 CSARGSGYSNQPQHF TGCAGTGCTAGAGGGTCAGGATATAGCAATCAGCCCCAGCATTTT
NA TRBJ1-1 NA TRBV19 CASSFSLQNTEAFF TGTGCCAGTAGTTTCTCCCTACAGAACACTGAAGCTTTCTTT
NA TRBJ2-5 many TRBV29-1 CSVDYSYDEETQYF TGCAGCGTTGATTATTCGTACGACGAAGAGACCCAGTACTTC
NA TRBJ1-1 few TRBV12-5 CASGLVVWEGRGYTEAFF TGTGCTAGTGGTTTGGTAGTCTGGGAGGGCAGGGGCTACACTGAAGCTTTCTTT
NA TRBJ2-1 few TRBV4-3 CASSQSRAIDEQFF TGCGCCAGCAGCCAGTCGCGAGCGATCGATGAGCAGTTCTTC